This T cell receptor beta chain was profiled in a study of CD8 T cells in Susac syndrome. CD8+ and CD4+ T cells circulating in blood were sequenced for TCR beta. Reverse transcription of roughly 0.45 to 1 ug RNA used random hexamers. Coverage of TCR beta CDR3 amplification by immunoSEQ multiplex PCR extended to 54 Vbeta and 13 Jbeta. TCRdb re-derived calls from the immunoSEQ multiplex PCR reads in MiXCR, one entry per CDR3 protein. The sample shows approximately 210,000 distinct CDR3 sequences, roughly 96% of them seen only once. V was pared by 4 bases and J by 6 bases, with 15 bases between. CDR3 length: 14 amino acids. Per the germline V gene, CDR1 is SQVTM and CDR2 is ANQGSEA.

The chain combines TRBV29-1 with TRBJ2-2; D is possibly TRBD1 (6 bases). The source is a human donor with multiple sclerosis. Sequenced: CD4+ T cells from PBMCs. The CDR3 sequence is CSVVFRGLAGELFF. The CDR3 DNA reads TGCAGCGTTGTCTTCAGGGGTCTCGCCGGGGAGCTGTTTTTT.